The 9 T cell receptor beta chains below were found in one sample sequenced in a study of blood T cell repertoires in COVID-19. The repertoire was sequenced with immunoSEQ multiplex PCR; TCRdb's copy has only in-frame clones and lacks some. Of about 230,000 clones in the sample, roughly four fifths were seen once. The sample consisted of peripheral blood. The receptors shown here come from a woman older than 75 with COVID-19, enrolled during active disease.

Details on this clone: At one of its ends the junction is not consistent with the germline gene, which may arise from a read error. The V call is TRBV7-7, the J call TRBJ1-2; D is possibly TRBD1 (6 bases). The germline CDR1 and CDR2 sequences are SSHAT and FNYEAQ (reference sequence). The CDR3 sequence is 17 residues long. CDR3 sequence reads: CASSLEGGTLLAYGYTF. CDR3 bases: TGTGCTAGCAGCTTAGAGGGGGGGACTCTGCTGGCCTATGGCTACACCTTC.

This sequence joins TRBV10-3 and TRBJ2-3, with unresolved D. V dropped 2 bases and J dropped 1 base, with 10 bases sitting between them. Germline V gene sequence: CDR1 ENHRY, CDR2 SYGVKD. The CDR3 runs to 15 residues. The CDR3 region has the DNA TGTGCCATCAGTGAGCGAGACATTCGCACAGATACGCAGTATTTT. Protein product: CAISERDIRTDTQYF.

The rearrangement uses TRBV3-1 (or the pseudogene TRBV3-2) and TRBJ1-3; 7 bases match TRBD1. Losses at the gene ends were 1 base for V and 0 bases for J; bases not matched to a gene: 9. The length of the CDR3 is 18 residues. Germline V gives CDR1 LGHDT, CDR2 YNNKEL (reference sequence). The CDR3 spells CASSQGFTGVLSGNTIYF. The CDR3, as DNA: TGTGCCAGCAGCCAAGGTTTTACAGGGGTTCTCTCTGGAAACACCATATATTTT.

The V gene is TRBV10-1, the J gene TRBJ2-7, with unresolved D. The germline CDR1 and CDR2 sequences are WNHNN and SYGVQD (reference sequence). CDR3 length: 12 amino acids. The V and J ends lost 3 bases and 2 bases respectively, with 5 bases between them. In nucleotides, the CDR3 is TGCGCCAGCAGTGACTCTACCTACGAGCAGTACTTC. The encoded protein is CASSDSTYEQYF.

Here the CDR3 reads CAISPMGQGIGYTF. The CDR3 DNA sequence: TGTGCCATCAGTCCAATGGGACAGGGTATAGGCTACACCTTC. V and J are TRBV10-3 and TRBJ1-2, with 9 bases lining up with TRBD1. This CDR3 has 14 amino acids. The germline CDR1 and CDR2 sequences are ENHRY and SYGVKD. After removal of 5 bases from V and 8 bases from J, the junction contained 9 bases not matched to a gene.

The gene calls are TRBV2 and TRBJ2-1; 8 nucleotides line up with TRBD1. Unmatched junction bases numbered 1, after V lost 7 bases and J lost 2 bases. In germline, CDR1 is SNHLY, CDR2 FYNNEI. This CDR3 contains 13 residues. The CDR3 spells CASKTGAYNEQFF. The DNA of the CDR3 is TGTGCCAGCAAGACAGGGGCCTACAATGAGCAGTTCTTC.

This clone has a single count. This rearrangement joins TRBV7-9 to TRBJ1-2; D is ambiguous. The CDR3 runs 12 residues. V was trimmed by 8 bases and J by 4 bases, leaving 11 bases between them. Per germline, CDR1 SEHNR and CDR2 FQNEAQ (reference sequence). CDR3 residues: CASGSGVYGYTF. CDR3 DNA sequence: TGTGCCAGCGGATCGGGAGTCTATGGCTACACCTTC.

This chain uses TRBV19 with TRBJ2-3; no clear D gene. Germline V gene data show CDR1 as LNHDA and CDR2 as SQIVND (reference sequence). Trimming stripped 5 bases from V and 0 bases from J, with 9 bases between. This CDR3 region has 14 residues. The CDR3 sequence: CASSPSFSTDTQYF. CDR3 coding DNA: TGTGCCAGTAGTCCCTCTTTTAGCACAGATACGCAGTATTTT. Together with reference TRBV19 and TRBJ2-3, the CDR3 gives the full variable domain: DGGITQSPKYLFRKEGQNVTLSCEQNLNHDAMYWYRQDPGQGLRLIYYSQIVNDFQKGDIAEGYSVSREKKESFPLTVTSAQKNPTAFYLCASSPSFSTDTQYFGPGTRLTVL.

The chain recombines TRBV18 with TRBJ1-2, with 7 bases identical to TRBD1. The trim removed 4 bases at V and 5 bases at J, leaving 1 base unmatched. CDR1 is KGHSH, CDR2 LQKENI, per germline. The length of the CDR3 is 12 residues. CDR3 loop: CASSQGAYGYTF. The CDR3 coding sequence is TGTGCCAGCTCACAGGGGGCTTATGGCTACACCTTC.